Each of the 18 T cell receptor beta chains below was sequenced from the same sample in a study of cytomegalovirus exposure and HLA in healthy donors listed by TCRdb under 2017. The library was generated by the immunoSEQ multiplex PCR assay. For the multiplex PCR, a mixture combining 60 forward primers for TCR Vbeta segments and 13 reverse primers for TCR Jbeta segments was used. TCRdb holds this immuneACCESS table with in-frame rearrangements only. Some clones are missing; in checked studies, unresolved V genes explain under half, and the rest has no known cause. For this sample there are roughly 99,000 clones; around 80% appear just once. The ten largest clones capture roughly 3% of the sample. The specimen sequenced was PBMCs. The receptor source for this set is a man aged 30-40 years in good health and CMV-seropositive.

As for this clone: An end of the junction does not agree with germline; a read error may underlie this. This chain uses TRBV7-9 with TRBJ1-1; TRBD1 might be the D (6 bases). CDR1 and CDR2 (germline): SEHNR, FQNEAQ (reference sequence). This CDR3 region has 14 residues. The CDR3 sequence is CSSRTVIMNTEAFF. CDR3 bases: TGTTCCAGCAGGACAGTGATCATGAACACTGAAGCTTTCTTT.

This clone came up once. The CDR3 is CASSEPRFGGGDYGYTF. CDR3 in DNA: TGTGCCAGCAGTGAACCCCGATTCGGGGGGGGCGACTATGGCTACACCTTC. The chain links TRBV2 to TRBJ1-2; TRBD1 might be the D (6 bases). The CDR3 runs 17 residues. Trimming cost V 2 bases and J 3 bases, with 19 bases left between them. The germline V gene has CDR1 SNHLY and CDR2 FYNNEI.

In regard to this clone: The junction differs from germline at one of its ends, possibly a read error. The chain has TRBV19 and TRBJ2-5; D is unresolved. Looked up from germline, CDR1 is LNHDA and CDR2 is SQIVND (reference sequence). The CDR3 extends over 13 amino acids. CDR3 in amino acids: CASSIQIQEAQYF. In DNA, the CDR3 is TGTGCCAGTAGTATCCAGATCCAAGAGGCCCAGTACTTC.

The V call is TRBV10-3, the J call TRBJ1-4; TRBD1 agrees at 7 bases. Germline trimming cut 4 bases from V and 3 bases from J; bases unmatched to any gene: 5. Germline CDR1 and CDR2: ENHRY and SYGVKD. CDR3 size: 15 residues. The CDR3 DNA follows: TGTGCCATCAGTGCTTCCGGGACAGCTAATGAAAAACTGTTTTTT. Encoded protein: CAISASGTANEKLFF.

The J gene is TRBJ2-5, the V gene TRBV27; perhaps TRBD1 as D (5 bases). The J call may be mistaken, given a closer DNA end match to TRBJ2-7. This CDR3 is 17 amino acids long. The V gene's germline CDR1 is MNHEY and CDR2 SMNVEV (reference sequence). The CDR3 reads CASSPLGLGDSSYEQYF. The DNA for the CDR3 is TGTGCCAGCAGTCCCCTGGGGTTAGGCGACAGCTCCTACGAGCAGTACTTC.

This chain links TRBV30 with TRBJ2-1, with D unresolved. The V gene lost 0 bases and the J gene lost 3 bases, with 6 bases spanning the gap. CDR1 GTSNPN and CDR2 SVGIG come from the germline V gene (reference sequence). This CDR3 has 13 amino acids. For the CDR3, the DNA is TGTGCCTGGAGTGTACTGAACTACAATGAGCAGTTCTTC. Protein product: CAWSVLNYNEQFF.

Concerning this clone itself: The same CDR3 also results from other DNA sequences found in this sample. This chain connects TRBV30 to TRBJ1-1; D is possibly TRBD1 (5 bases). The germline V gene has CDR1 GTSNPN and CDR2 SVGIG (reference sequence). Trimming took off 0 bases at V and 3 bases at J, with 8 bases between the two ends. The CDR3 extends over 13 amino acids. This CDR3 is CAWSVRGDTEAFF. The CDR3 bases are TGTGCCTGGAGTGTACGGGGGGACACTGAAGCTTTCTTT.

The rearrangement joins TRBV6-5 to TRBJ2-3; the D is unclear. The ends were cut back, 2 bases at V and 2 bases at J, with 11 bases in the middle. CDR1 is MNHEY and CDR2 is SVGAGI in the germline V gene. The CDR3 length is 15 residues. The CDR3 spells CASSYRLLPTDTQYF. Here the CDR3 DNA reads TGTGCCAGCAGTTACAGACTCTTACCCACAGATACGCAGTATTTT.

The chain has TRBV9 and TRBJ1-2, with 9 nucleotides matching TRBD1. Germline lookup yields CDR1 SGDLS and CDR2 YYNGEE. The CDR3 extends over 14 amino acids. J lost 7 bases, V lost 0 bases, and 4 bases had no gene match. The DNA of the CDR3 is TGTGCCAGCAGCGTAGCATGGGGACAGGGTGGCTACACCTTC. Translation gives CASSVAWGQGGYTF.

A note on this clone: An end of the junction differs from the germline gene, which may be a read error. The chain links TRBV7-9 to TRBJ1-2; D is ambiguous. CDR3 length equals 11 residues. The germline gives CDR1 SEHNR, CDR2 FQNEAQ (reference sequence). The CDR3 nucleotides are TGTTCCAGCAGCTCCCTAGCGGGCTACACCTTC. Its translation: CSSSSLAGYTF.

This clone has just a few counts. The V call is TRBV7-3, the J call TRBJ2-3; D is undetermined. The germline V and J ends were trimmed by 0 bases and 0 bases, with 7 bases remaining between them. This CDR3 region has 15 residues. Germline V gene lookup returns CDR1 SGHTA and CDR2 FQGTGA. CDR3 in amino acids: CASSLTSRSTDTQYF. DNA for the CDR3: TGTGCCAGCAGCTTAACTTCTCGTAGCACAGATACGCAGTATTTT. Full variable domain (outside the CDR3, taken from reference TRBV7-3 and TRBJ2-3): GAGVSQTPSNKVTEKGKYVELRCDPISGHTALYWYRQSLGQGPEFLIYFQGTGAADDSGLPNDRFFAVRPEGSVSTLKIQRTERGDSAVYLCASSLTSRSTDTQYFGPGTRLTVL.

A single count supports this clone. The chain joins TRBV6-1 to TRBJ2-4, with D tentatively TRBD2 (6 bases). This CDR3 comprises 17 residues. Germline CDR1 and CDR2: MNHNS and SASEGT. V was clipped by 3 bases and J by 3 bases, with 18 bases between them. CDR3 in amino acids: CASSDLSGREVKNIQYF. CDR3 nucleotide sequence: TGTGCCAGCAGTGACCTCAGTGGCAGGGAGGTCAAAAACATTCAGTACTTC.

The V and J genes are TRBV27 and TRBJ1-5; possible D gene TRBD1, 6 bases. Germline V lookup: CDR1 MNHEY, CDR2 SMNVEV (reference sequence). Trimming left V 2 bases short and J 5 bases short, with 10 bases between. The CDR3 length is 14 residues. This CDR3 reads CASSLLGADQPQHF. The CDR3 DNA reads as TGTGCCAGCAGTTTACTGGGGGCGGATCAGCCCCAGCATTTT.

V and J are TRBV14 and TRBJ2-7, with D possibly TRBD2 on 7 matching bases. Germline V gene sequence: CDR1 SGHDN, CDR2 FVKESK. CDR3 length equals 15 residues. Trimming stripped 4 bases from V and 2 bases from J, with 15 bases between. CDR3 residues: CASSPLGGGTYEQYF. CDR3 DNA sequence: TGTGCCAGCAGCCCCCTAGGGGGGGGCACCTACGAGCAGTACTTC.

This sequence joins TRBV23-1 and TRBJ1-2; 8 nucleotides agree with TRBD1. TRBV23-1 is an ORF; its function is uncertain. V lost 0 bases to trimming and J lost 4 bases; unmatched junction nucleotides: 7. CDR3 length equals 16 residues. The CDR3 DNA reads TGCGCCAGCAGTCAATCGACAGGGGCCCATATCTATGGCTACACCTTC. Its protein is CASSQSTGAHIYGYTF.

The chain couples TRBV7-9 to TRBJ1-3; 8 bases are a match to TRBD1. Unmatched junction bases numbered 12, after V lost 5 bases and J lost 3 bases. The germline V gene encodes CDR1 SEHNR and CDR2 FQNEAQ (reference sequence). This CDR3 has 17 residues. The CDR3: CASSQMRTGSGGNTIYF. The CDR3 nucleotides read TGTGCCAGCAGCCAGATGCGGACAGGGTCGGGTGGAAACACCATATATTTT.

This chain links TRBV5-6 with TRBJ2-5; 11 bases align to TRBD1. The CDR3 covers 16 residues. The germline gives CDR1 SGHDT, CDR2 YYEEEE. V lost 6 bases, J lost 5 bases, and 12 bases stayed unmatched. The CDR3 region is CASTQRTGGNGETQYF. The CDR3 coding sequence is TGTGCCAGCACCCAAAGGACAGGGGGCAATGGGGAGACCCAGTACTTC.

The J gene is TRBJ2-5, the V gene TRBV7-9, with a possible D match to TRBD2 (7 bases). Germline V CDR1 and CDR2: SEHNR, FQNEAQ (reference sequence). The V end was cut by 2 bases, the J end by 2 bases, with 12 bases between. This CDR3 is built from 15 residues. The CDR3 spells CASSLSGGQQETQYF. In DNA, the CDR3 is TGTGCCAGCAGCTTATCCGGGGGGCAGCAAGAGACCCAGTACTTC.